This T cell receptor (beta chain) was retrieved from a study of T cell changes during pregnancy in multiple sclerosis. Germline V gene data show CDR1 as MNHEY and CDR2 as SMNVEV (reference sequence). The CDR3 runs to 12 residues. J was trimmed by 6 bases and V by 6 bases; bases with no gene match: 2. TCRdb keeps only in-frame clones here, not all; method: immunoSEQ multiplex PCR. This table holds 40,000 to 50,000 clones, almost 95% found once. This specimen was CD8+ T cells from peripheral blood mononuclear cells, taken in the third trimester of pregnancy. The chain uses TRBV27 and TRBJ1-5, with 7 bases fitting TRBD1. The source of this sequence is a female donor with multiple sclerosis, enrolled in a pregnancy study. CDR3 sequence: CASSTGAQPQHF. CDR3 DNA: TGTGCCAGCAGCACAGGGGCTCAGCCCCAGCATTTT.